This is a list of T cell receptor beta chains from one sample in a study of blood T cell repertoires in COVID-19. Repertoires were generated with immunoSEQ multiplex PCR, while TCRdb's copy carries only in-frame clones and drops some. Among hundreds of thousands of clones listed, nearly 90% were seen once. The material sequenced was PBMCs or T cells enriched from blood (not recorded which). These receptors all stem from a woman younger than 35 with acute COVID-19. The CDR3 runs from the conserved cysteine through the conserved F or W. Each record gives: CDR3 protein, CDR3 DNA, clone size, J gene, V gene, D gene. A D gene is named only where the DNA matches it firmly. Clone sizes are given selectively: once, few, many, or a class where the clone is expanded.

CDR3aa: CAILGGGTYNEQFF
CDR3nt: TGTGCCATCCTCGGGGGAGGGACCTACAATGAGCAGTTCTTC
abundance: -
j_gene: TRBJ2-1
v_gene: TRBV10-3
d_gene: TRBD2

CDR3aa: CASSMGTGPADTQYF
CDR3nt: TGTGCCAGTAGTATGGGGACAGGGCCCGCAGATACGCAGTATTTT
abundance: -
j_gene: TRBJ2-3
v_gene: TRBV19
d_gene: TRBD1

CDR3aa: CASSPGTIQETQYF
CDR3nt: TGTGCCAGCTCACCAGGGACAATCCAAGAGACCCAGTACTTC
abundance: -
j_gene: TRBJ2-5
v_gene: TRBV18
d_gene: -

CDR3aa: CASSSAVGVVEAFF
CDR3nt: TGTGCCAGCAGCTCGGCGGTAGGGGTTGTTGAAGCTTTCTTT
abundance: few
j_gene: TRBJ1-1
v_gene: TRBV7-8
d_gene: -

CDR3aa: CASSPNGQGLLADTQYF
CDR3nt: TGTGCCAGCTCACCAAACGGACAGGGATTATTAGCAGATACGCAGTATTTT
abundance: -
j_gene: TRBJ2-3
v_gene: TRBV18
d_gene: TRBD1

CDR3aa: CASSQEMAGGGQPQHF
CDR3nt: TGCGCCAGCAGCCAAGAGATGGCAGGGGGCGGTCAGCCCCAGCATTTT
abundance: -
j_gene: TRBJ1-5
v_gene: TRBV4-1
d_gene: TRBD1

CDR3aa: CASRRSPGPQHF
CDR3nt: TGTGCCAGCAGGAGGTCCCCCGGGCCCCAGCATTTT
abundance: few
j_gene: TRBJ1-5
v_gene: TRBV6-5
d_gene: -

CDR3aa: CASSLAGQGVSYGYTF
CDR3nt: TGCGCCAGCAGCTTGGCCGGACAGGGGGTCTCCTATGGCTACACCTTC
abundance: -
j_gene: TRBJ1-2
v_gene: TRBV5-1
d_gene: TRBD1

CDR3aa: CASSSWTESTDTQYF
CDR3nt: TGTGCCAGCAGTTCCTGGACAGAAAGCACAGATACGCAGTATTTT
abundance: -
j_gene: TRBJ2-3
v_gene: TRBV25-1
d_gene: -

CDR3aa: CASSLGDRDTEAFF
CDR3nt: TGTGCCAGCAGCTTGGGGGACAGGGACACTGAAGCTTTCTTT
abundance: few
j_gene: TRBJ1-1
v_gene: TRBV5-4
d_gene: TRBD1

CDR3aa: CASSLEGQINQPQHF
CDR3nt: TGCGCCAGCAGCCTGGAGGGACAGATTAATCAGCCCCAGCATTTT
abundance: -
j_gene: TRBJ1-5
v_gene: TRBV5-1
d_gene: TRBD1

CDR3aa: CASTEGVRSYTF
CDR3nt: TGTGCCAGCACCGAAGGGGTTAGGAGCTACACCTTC
abundance: -
j_gene: TRBJ1-2
v_gene: TRBV7-2
d_gene: -

CDR3aa: CASRGEKDYGYTF
CDR3nt: TGTGCCAGCAGAGGGGAAAAGGACTATGGCTACACCTTC
abundance: -
j_gene: TRBJ1-2
v_gene: TRBV28
d_gene: -

CDR3aa: CASSTYDEQYF
CDR3nt: TGTGCCAGCAGCACTTACGACGAGCAGTACTTC
abundance: -
j_gene: TRBJ2-7
v_gene: TRBV3-1/TRBV3-2
d_gene: -

CDR3aa: CASSQGLAGVEQFF
CDR3nt: TGTGCCAGCAGCCAGGGACTAGCGGGGGTTGAGCAGTTCTTC
abundance: few
j_gene: TRBJ2-1
v_gene: TRBV3-1/TRBV3-2
d_gene: TRBD2

CDR3aa: CASSQDLGQGSRQPQHF
CDR3nt: TGCGCCAGCAGCCAAGATCTTGGACAGGGGTCTAGACAGCCCCAGCATTTT
abundance: -
j_gene: TRBJ1-5
v_gene: TRBV4-3
d_gene: TRBD1

CDR3aa: CASSFTGGFQTQYF
CDR3nt: TGTGCCAGCAGCTTCACGGGAGGGTTCCAGACCCAGTACTTC
abundance: few
j_gene: TRBJ2-5
v_gene: TRBV7-9
d_gene: TRBD2

CDR3aa: CASSLGQGALNYGYTF
CDR3nt: TGTGCCAGCAGTCTCGGACAGGGGGCACTTAACTATGGCTACACCTTC
abundance: -
j_gene: TRBJ1-2
v_gene: TRBV7-2
d_gene: TRBD1

CDR3aa: CASSLVGVSEQYF
CDR3nt: TGTGCCAGCAGTTTAGTGGGAGTCAGTGAGCAGTACTTC
abundance: -
j_gene: TRBJ2-7
v_gene: TRBV12-3/TRBV12-4
d_gene: -

CDR3aa: CASSWTGGDEKLFF
CDR3nt: TGTGCCAGCAGCTGGACAGGGGGTGATGAAAAACTGTTTTTT
abundance: -
j_gene: TRBJ1-4
v_gene: TRBV5-6
d_gene: TRBD1

CDR3aa: CASSPRAEKNSPLHF
CDR3nt: TGTGCCAGCAGTCCCCGAGCGGAGAAGAATTCACCCCTCCACTTT
abundance: once
j_gene: TRBJ1-6
v_gene: TRBV5-5
d_gene: -

CDR3aa: CASMTQGAGFYGYTF
CDR3nt: TGTGCCAGCATGACGCAGGGGGCAGGGTTTTATGGCTACACCTTC
abundance: -
j_gene: TRBJ1-2
v_gene: TRBV27
d_gene: TRBD1

CDR3aa: CASSPGQGNQPQHF
CDR3nt: TGTGCCAGCTCACCGGGACAGGGGAATCAGCCCCAGCATTTT
abundance: once
j_gene: TRBJ1-5
v_gene: TRBV18
d_gene: TRBD1

CDR3aa: CASSIRGELFF
CDR3nt: TGTGCCAGTAGTATTAGAGGGGAGCTGTTTTTT
abundance: -
j_gene: TRBJ2-2
v_gene: TRBV19
d_gene: -

CDR3aa: CASSFPPGGVDEQFF
CDR3nt: TGTGCCAGCAGCTTCCCCCCAGGGGGCGTCGATGAGCAGTTCTTC
abundance: -
j_gene: TRBJ2-1
v_gene: TRBV7-2
d_gene: TRBD1

CDR3aa: CASSLVSSGRGLDTQYF
CDR3nt: TGTGCCAGCAGCTTAGTCTCTAGCGGGAGGGGCCTTGATACGCAGTATTTT
abundance: -
j_gene: TRBJ2-3
v_gene: TRBV11-3
d_gene: TRBD2

CDR3aa: CASSRSPTQGIEQYF
CDR3nt: TGTGCCAGCAGCCGCAGTCCCACTCAGGGGATCGAGCAGTACTTC
abundance: once
j_gene: TRBJ2-7
v_gene: TRBV7-2
d_gene: -

CDR3aa: CASSERRRGDEKLFF
CDR3nt: TGTGCCAGCAGTGAAAGGCGCAGGGGGGATGAAAAACTGTTTTTT
abundance: few
j_gene: TRBJ1-4
v_gene: TRBV25-1
d_gene: TRBD1

CDR3aa: CASSLATGGNNSPLHF
CDR3nt: TGCGCCAGCAGCTTGGCCACAGGGGGAAATAATTCACCCCTCCACTTT
abundance: -
j_gene: TRBJ1-6
v_gene: TRBV5-1
d_gene: TRBD1

CDR3aa: CASIGQANQPQHF
CDR3nt: TGTGCCAGCATCGGACAAGCAAATCAGCCCCAGCATTTT
abundance: -
j_gene: TRBJ1-5
v_gene: TRBV2
d_gene: -

CDR3aa: CASSLVGSSGNTIYF
CDR3nt: TGTGCCAGCAGTTTGGTCGGGAGCTCTGGAAACACCATATATTTT
abundance: -
j_gene: TRBJ1-3
v_gene: TRBV28
d_gene: -

CDR3aa: CASSKRGTSGAYNEQFF
CDR3nt: TGTGCCAGCAGCAAACGAGGGACGAGCGGGGCTTACAATGAGCAGTTCTTC
abundance: -
j_gene: TRBJ2-1
v_gene: TRBV9
d_gene: TRBD2

CDR3aa: CASSLGGRERDF
CDR3nt: TGTGCCAGCAGTTTAGGAGGGCGGGAGAGAGACTTC
abundance: -
j_gene: TRBJ2-7
v_gene: TRBV12-3/TRBV12-4
d_gene: TRBD2

CDR3aa: CASSRKRAQDVNSPLHF
CDR3nt: TGTGCCAGCAGCAGAAAGAGGGCGCAGGACGTTAATTCACCCCTCCACTTT
abundance: once
j_gene: TRBJ1-6
v_gene: TRBV7-2
d_gene: -

CDR3aa: CASSQNGTAYGYTF
CDR3nt: TGTGCCAGCAGCCAAAATGGGACAGCCTATGGCTACACCTTC
abundance: -
j_gene: TRBJ1-2
v_gene: TRBV6-2/TRBV6-3
d_gene: TRBD1

CDR3aa: CSALSDGYTF
CDR3nt: TGCAGCGCCCTCAGTGATGGCTACACCTTC
abundance: -
j_gene: TRBJ1-2
v_gene: TRBV29-1
d_gene: -

CDR3aa: CASSLTGNTEAFF
CDR3nt: TGTGCCAGCAGCTTGACAGGGAACACTGAAGCTTTCTTT
abundance: few
j_gene: TRBJ1-1
v_gene: TRBV5-5
d_gene: -

CDR3aa: CASGLTPGLAGGKYENEQFF
CDR3nt: TGTGCTAGTGGTTTGACTCCGGGACTAGCGGGAGGGAAATACGAAAATGAGCAGTTCTTC
abundance: -
j_gene: TRBJ2-1
v_gene: TRBV12-5
d_gene: TRBD2

CDR3aa: CASSPADRAEGAFF
CDR3nt: TGTGCCAGCTCACCCGCGGACAGGGCAGAGGGAGCTTTCTTT
abundance: -
j_gene: TRBJ1-1
v_gene: TRBV18
d_gene: TRBD1

CDR3aa: CASSLAQSGEKLFF
CDR3nt: TGCGCCAGCAGCTTGGCACAGTCAGGGGAAAAACTGTTTTTT
abundance: -
j_gene: TRBJ1-4
v_gene: TRBV5-1
d_gene: -